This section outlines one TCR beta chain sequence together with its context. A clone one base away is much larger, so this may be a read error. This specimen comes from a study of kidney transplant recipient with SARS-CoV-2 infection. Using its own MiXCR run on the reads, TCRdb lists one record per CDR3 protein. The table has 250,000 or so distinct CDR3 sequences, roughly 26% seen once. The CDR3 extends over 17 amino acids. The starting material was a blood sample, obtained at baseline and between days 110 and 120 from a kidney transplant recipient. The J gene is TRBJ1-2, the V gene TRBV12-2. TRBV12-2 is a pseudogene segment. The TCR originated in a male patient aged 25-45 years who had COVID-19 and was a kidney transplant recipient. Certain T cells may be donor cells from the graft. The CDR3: CASRVHLTPRRTYGYTF. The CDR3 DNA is TGTGCAAGTCGCGTGCACCTGACTCCACGAAGGACCTATGGCTACACCTTC.